This TCR beta chain was recorded in a study of response to subunit inactivated influenza vaccine. Regarding this clonotype: Its target is not known.

General observations from the study: Only a handful of new T cells, the authors suggested, are recruited with each seasonal influenza vaccination.

The CDR3 sequence is 14 residues long. V lost 6 bases and J 6 bases, leaving 17 bases between the germline ends. TCRdb passed the RT-PCR reads through MiXCR, listing each CDR3 protein once. The sample yields hundreds of thousands of distinct CDR3 sequences, 7.6% seen once. The V call is TRBV12-3 or TRBV12-4, the J call TRBJ1-1; perhaps TRBD1 as D (5 bases). The sample consisted of PBMCs from blood, taken around 2 years after vaccination. The sequence came from a man in his fifties or sixties who received an inactivated influenza vaccine. CDR3 protein: CASSQDGASAEAFF. As DNA, the CDR3 is TGTGCCAGCAGCCAAGACGGGGCATCCGCTGAAGCTTTCTTT.